Below, 26 T cell receptor beta chains from the same sample are listed, as sequenced in a study of blood T cell repertoires in COVID-19. Some clones are missing from TCRdb's copy, which holds only in-frame ones; the method was immunoSEQ multiplex PCR. This sample carries 200,000 to 250,000 clones, 70% to 90% of them seen once, and the ten largest clones take 2.2%. The material sequenced was peripheral blood. These TCRs come from a man aged 25 to 40 who had recovered from COVID-19.

The V and J genes are TRBV7-9 and TRBJ1-2; 9 nucleotides align to TRBD1. Germline V gene data show CDR1 as SEHNR and CDR2 as FQNEAQ (reference sequence). The CDR3 extends over 14 amino acids. The V gene end was trimmed by 5 bases and the J gene end by 2 bases; junction bases not matched to a gene: 3. The DNA of the CDR3 is TGTGCCAGCAGCCGGACAGGGGCAAACTATGGCTACACCTTC. Translating it yields CASSRTGANYGYTF.

The chain carries TRBV19 and TRBJ2-1, with TRBD1 identical over 8 bases. CDR3 length: 14 amino acids. V gave up 7 bases and J gave up 9 bases; unmatched junction bases: 11. The germline V gene has CDR1 LNHDA and CDR2 SQIVND (reference sequence). The CDR3 DNA is TGTGCCAGTACGTCCCAGGGGGCTAGGGGTGAGCAGTTCTTC. This gives the protein CASTSQGARGEQFF. Looking up the rest from reference TRBV19 and TRBJ2-1 gives the full variable domain: DGGITQSPKYLFRKEGQNVTLSCEQNLNHDAMYWYRQDPGQGLRLIYYSQIVNDFQKGDIAEGYSVSREKKESFPLTVTSAQKNPTAFYLCASTSQGARGEQFFGPGTRLTVL.

V and J are TRBV7-9 and TRBJ1-2, with D possibly TRBD1 on 5 matching bases. The CDR3 sequence is 15 residues long. Germline V gene sequence: CDR1 SEHNR, CDR2 FQNEAQ (reference sequence). Trimming pared 4 bases from V and 3 bases from J, leaving 15 bases between. As DNA, the CDR3 is TGTGCCAGCAGCTCGGGGGGGAAAGCGCACTATGGCTACACCTTC. Translated: CASSSGGKAHYGYTF.

This rearrangement joins TRBV4-1 to TRBJ1-1, with 7 positions matching TRBD1. V shed 0 bases and J 2 bases; nucleotides not matched to a gene: 6. The CDR3 runs to 16 residues. In germline, CDR1 is MGHRA, CDR2 YSYEKL. CDR3 in amino acids: CASSQDRGQINTEAFF. CDR3 bases: TGCGCCAGCAGCCAAGATCGGGGACAGATAAACACTGAAGCTTTCTTT.

The chain couples TRBV18 to TRBJ2-5; no clear D gene. V lost 4 bases to trimming and J lost 2 bases, with 14 bases between them. The CDR3 sequence is 15 residues long. Looked up from germline, CDR1 is KGHSH and CDR2 is LQKENI. DNA for the CDR3: TGTGCCAGCTCACGGTCTCGTGCGATTCAAGAGACCCAGTACTTC. Residues: CASSRSRAIQETQYF.

The chain employs TRBV5-1 and TRBJ2-7; D is unresolved. The germline V gene encodes CDR1 SGHRS and CDR2 YFSETQ. The ends were cut back, 2 bases at V and 0 bases at J, with 12 bases in the middle. The CDR3 runs 15 residues. CDR3 nucleotide sequence: TGCGCCAGCAGCTTCCGACCGGAGAGCTCCTACGAGCAGTACTTC. Translated, it gives CASSFRPESSYEQYF.

This chain uses TRBV3-1 (or the pseudogene TRBV3-2) with TRBJ2-7, with a tentative D call TRBD2 (6 bases). V was clipped by 2 bases and J by 0 bases, with 8 bases between them. This CDR3 is 14 amino acids long. Germline V gives CDR1 LGHDT, CDR2 YNNKEL (reference sequence). The CDR3 sequence is CASSQPGSSYEQYF. The DNA for the CDR3 is TGTGCCAGCAGCCAACCCGGGAGCTCCTACGAGCAGTACTTC.

The table lists this clone with a count of one. The chain joins TRBV6-2 or TRBV6-3 to TRBJ1-6; perhaps TRBD1 as D (5 bases). Looked up from germline, CDR1 is MNHEY and CDR2 is SVGEGT. V lost 5 bases, J lost 4 bases, and 6 bases lay in between. This CDR3 is 13 amino acids long. The CDR3 loop reads CASSQGYNSPLHF. CDR3 coding DNA: TGTGCCAGCAGTCAGGGTTATAATTCACCCCTCCACTTT.

As DNA, the CDR3 is TGTGCCAGCAGCTTGGTTTGGGAGGCAGGGGCCAACGTCCTGACTTTC. Its translation is CASSLVWEAGANVLTF. V gene TRBV5-6 combines with J gene TRBJ2-6; D is possibly TRBD2 (6 bases). The CDR3 is made up of 16 amino acids. Trimming pared 0 bases from V and 4 bases from J, leaving 11 bases between. The germline V gene encodes CDR1 SGHDT and CDR2 YYEEEE.

The V and J genes are TRBV3-1 (or the pseudogene TRBV3-2) and TRBJ2-3, with TRBD2 identical over 11 bases. CDR3 length: 20 amino acids. Losses at the gene ends were 0 bases for V and 1 base for J; bases not matched to a gene: 12. From germline, CDR1 is LGHDT and CDR2 YNNKEL (reference sequence). The CDR3 spells CASSQDLRIAGGPGTDTQYF. CDR3 nucleotide sequence: TGTGCCAGCAGCCAAGATTTGCGGATAGCGGGGGGGCCGGGCACAGATACGCAGTATTTT.

This chain links TRBV10-1 with TRBJ2-3, with D possibly matching TRBD2 (6 bases). Per the germline V gene, CDR1 is WNHNN and CDR2 is SYGVQD (reference sequence). V was clipped by 5 bases and J by 3 bases, with 12 bases between them. CDR3 length: 14 amino acids. CDR3 in DNA: TGCGCCAGCAGTACGGGACTTATAACAGATACGCAGTATTTT. Translating gives CASSTGLITDTQYF.

This sequence joins TRBV6-5 and TRBJ2-7; 10 bases are shared with TRBD1. The V and J ends lost 6 bases and 5 bases, in that order; junction bases with no gene match: 10. The germline CDR1 and CDR2 sequences are MNHEY and SVGAGI. CDR3 size: 15 residues. The CDR3 DNA sequence: TGTGCCAGCAGCTCCGCAGGGACAGGGGACCACGAGCAGTACTTC. It encodes CASSSAGTGDHEQYF.

The chain employs TRBV3-1 (or the pseudogene TRBV3-2) and TRBJ2-1; perhaps TRBD2 as D (7 bases). The CDR3 has 13 residues. CDR1 and CDR2 (germline): LGHDT, YNNKEL (reference sequence). The V end was cut by 10 bases, the J end by 7 bases, with 17 bases between. The CDR3 region is CATMRGGSNEQFF. Written as DNA, the CDR3 is TGTGCCACCATGAGGGGGGGGAGTAATGAGCAGTTCTTC.

In nucleotides, the CDR3 is TGTGCCAGCAGTAGACAGCTAGTCTCTGGGGCCAACGTCCTGACTTTC. It specifies CASSRQLVSGANVLTF. The chain combines TRBV5-4 with TRBJ2-6; possible D gene TRBD1, 5 bases. The CDR3 is 16 amino acids. Trimming stripped 5 bases from V and 0 bases from J, with 12 bases between. Germline CDR1 reads SGHNT; CDR2 reads YYREEE (reference sequence).

On this clone itself: Additional DNA sequences in this sample encode the identical CDR3. The V call is TRBV5-1, the J call TRBJ1-1; TRBD1 agrees at 9 bases. The trim removed 3 bases at V and 5 bases at J, leaving 2 bases unmatched. Germline V gene sequence: CDR1 SGHRS, CDR2 YFSETQ. This CDR3 spans 13 amino acids. The CDR3 loop is CASSWGQGTEAFF. The DNA for the CDR3 is TGCGCCAGCAGCTGGGGACAGGGTACTGAAGCTTTCTTT.

This clone was recorded once. This chain connects TRBV29-1 to TRBJ1-1; D is possibly TRBD1 (6 bases). The CDR3 runs to 12 residues. Trimming stripped 4 bases from V and 1 base from J, with 7 bases between. Germline loops: CDR1 SQVTM, CDR2 ANQGSEA. CDR3 region: CSVAQGNTEAFF. The CDR3, as DNA: TGCAGCGTTGCACAGGGGAACACTGAAGCTTTCTTT. Full variable domain (remainder filled in from reference TRBV29-1 and TRBJ1-1): SAVISQKPSRDICQRGTSLTIQCQVDSQVTMMFWYRQQPGQSLTLIATANQGSEATYESGFVIDKFPISRPNLTFSTLTVSNMSPEDSSIYLCSVAQGNTEAFFGQGTRLTVV.

The gene calls are TRBV6-5 and TRBJ2-1; 10 bases are shared with TRBD2. J was trimmed by 11 bases and V by 6 bases; bases with no gene match: 13. This CDR3 is 15 amino acids long. Looked up from germline, CDR1 is MNHEY and CDR2 is SVGAGI. CDR3 sequence (DNA): TGTGCCAGCAGGGACGGACTAGCGGAGATTACCCAGCAGTTCTTC. This gives the protein CASRDGLAEITQQFF.

The J gene is TRBJ1-2, the V gene TRBV14; 8 bases are a match to TRBD1. The germline CDR1 and CDR2 sequences are SGHDN and FVKESK. The V segment lost 4 bases and the J segment 14 bases; nucleotides outside the gene matches: 9. The CDR3 consists of 12 residues. CDR3 nucleotide sequence: TGTGCCAGCAGCCCTGCGGACAGGGTTATAACCTTC. This translates into CASSPADRVITF.

This chain uses TRBV10-3 with TRBJ2-7; 7 nucleotides match TRBD2. The CDR3 is made up of 14 amino acids. Per germline, CDR1 ENHRY and CDR2 SYGVKD. The V and J ends lost 8 bases and 0 bases, in that order; junction bases with no gene match: 7. The CDR3 coding sequence is TGTGCCATCGGGGGGGACTTCAGCTCCTACGAGCAGTACTTC. Amino acids: CAIGGDFSSYEQYF.

This clone came up once. The chain combines TRBV9 with TRBJ1-1; TRBD1 might be the D (5 bases). Germline CDR1 is SGDLS and CDR2 is YYNGEE. V lost 1 base and J 7 bases, leaving 11 bases between the germline ends. CDR3 size: 13 residues. The CDR3 is CASSVNSGGEAFF. CDR3 DNA: TGTGCCAGCAGCGTAAATTCGGGGGGTGAAGCTTTCTTT.

CDR3 sequence (DNA): TGCGCCAGCAGCCCAAGCGGCACCGGGGAGCTGTTTTTT. The encoded protein is CASSPSGTGELFF. The chain employs TRBV5-1 and TRBJ2-2; possibly TRBD2 for D (5 bases). The CDR3 extends over 13 amino acids. The germline gives CDR1 SGHRS, CDR2 YFSETQ. The V and J ends lost 4 bases and 4 bases respectively, with 8 bases between them.

This clone was seen only once. The V and J genes are TRBV6-5 and TRBJ1-4; tentatively, D is TRBD1 (5 bases). The CDR3 consists of 13 residues. V was trimmed by 8 bases and J by 8 bases, leaving 15 bases between them. Germline-derived CDR1 and CDR2 are MNHEY and SVGAGI. The CDR3 DNA reads as TGTGCCAGCTACTCCGGGGGGTCCGAAAAACTGTTTTTT. This gives the protein CASYSGGSEKLFF.

The genes are TRBV6-4 and TRBJ1-5; 7 bases match TRBD1. The CDR3 has 14 amino acids. V was pared by 5 bases and J by 2 bases, with 3 bases of the junction left unmatched. Germline loops: CDR1 MRHNA, CDR2 SNTAGT. This CDR3 is CASSRQGGNQPQHF. CDR3 bases: TGTGCCAGCAGTCGACAGGGTGGCAATCAGCCCCAGCATTTT.

The CDR3 protein is CASSPRRQGSGVGNQPQHF. The CDR3 nucleotides read TGTGCCAGCTCACCCCGTAGACAGGGATCGGGGGTCGGCAATCAGCCCCAGCATTTT. The V gene is TRBV18, the J gene TRBJ1-5; TRBD1 matches at 7 bases. Trimming took 3 bases from V and 2 from J; bases not matched to a gene: 16. The CDR3 runs to 19 residues. Germline V gives CDR1 KGHSH, CDR2 LQKENI.

J is TRBJ2-7 and V is TRBV12-3 or TRBV12-4; the match to TRBD1 covers 7 bases. The CDR3 extends over 13 amino acids. Losses at the gene ends were 6 bases for V and 4 bases for J; bases not matched to a gene: 6. CDR3 in amino acids: CASRDLRGYEQYF. CDR3 coding DNA: TGTGCCAGCAGAGACCTCAGGGGGTACGAGCAGTACTTC.

J is TRBJ2-1 and V is TRBV10-3, with 8 bases lining up with TRBD2. The germline V gene encodes CDR1 ENHRY and CDR2 SYGVKD. Trimming removed 4 bases from V and 5 bases from J; junction bases left unmatched: 10. CDR3 length equals 16 residues. For the CDR3, the DNA is TGTGCCATCAGTGGTGGGGCCTGGCGGGGGGACAATGAGCAGTTCTTC. This gives the protein CAISGGAWRGDNEQFF.